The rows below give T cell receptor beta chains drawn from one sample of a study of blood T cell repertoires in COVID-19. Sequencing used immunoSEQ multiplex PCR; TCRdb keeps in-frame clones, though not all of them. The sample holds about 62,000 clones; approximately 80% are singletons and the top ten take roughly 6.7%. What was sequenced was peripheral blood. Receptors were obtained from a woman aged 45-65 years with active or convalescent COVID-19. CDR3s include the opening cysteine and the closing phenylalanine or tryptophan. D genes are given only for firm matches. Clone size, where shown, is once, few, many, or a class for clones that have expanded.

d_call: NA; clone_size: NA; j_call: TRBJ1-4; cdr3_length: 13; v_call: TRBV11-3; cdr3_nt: TGTGCCAGCAGCGCCTCGGGAGATGAAAAACTGTTTTTT; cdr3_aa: CASSASGDEKLFF
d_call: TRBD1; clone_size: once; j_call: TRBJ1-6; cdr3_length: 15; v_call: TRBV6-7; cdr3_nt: TGTGCCAGCAAAGCGGAACAGGGGAGCAATTCACCCCTCCACTTT; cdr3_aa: CASKAEQGSNSPLHF
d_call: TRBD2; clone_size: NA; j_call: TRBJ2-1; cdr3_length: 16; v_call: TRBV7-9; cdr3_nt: TGTGCCAGCAGCTACATCGGGACTAGCGGGACCAATGAGCAGTTCTTC; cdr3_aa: CASSYIGTSGTNEQFF
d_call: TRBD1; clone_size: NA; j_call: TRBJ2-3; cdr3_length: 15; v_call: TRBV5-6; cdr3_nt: TGTGCCAGCAGCCAGAATGGACAGGGGACAGATACGCAGTATTTT; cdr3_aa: CASSQNGQGTDTQYF
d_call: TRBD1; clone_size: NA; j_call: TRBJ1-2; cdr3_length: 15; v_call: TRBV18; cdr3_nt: TGTGCCAGCTCACCCAGAAGGACAGGCGACTATGGCTACACCTTC; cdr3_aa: CASSPRRTGDYGYTF
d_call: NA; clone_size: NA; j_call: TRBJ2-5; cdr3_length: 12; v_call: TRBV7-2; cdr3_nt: TGTGCCAGCAGCCCTAGTCAAGAGACCCAGTACTTC; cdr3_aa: CASSPSQETQYF
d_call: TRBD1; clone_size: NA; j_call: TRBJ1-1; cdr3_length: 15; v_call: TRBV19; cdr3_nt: TGTGCCAGTATGGGACAGGGTAGGAGGAACACTGAAGCTTTCTTT; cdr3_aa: CASMGQGRRNTEAFF
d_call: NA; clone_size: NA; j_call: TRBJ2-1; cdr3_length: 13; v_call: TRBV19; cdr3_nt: TGTGCCAGTAGACAACAGGGTTCCCATGAGCAGTTCTTC; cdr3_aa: CASRQQGSHEQFF
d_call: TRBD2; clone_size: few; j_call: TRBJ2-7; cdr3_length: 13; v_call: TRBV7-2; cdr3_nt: TGTGCCAGCAGCTTACTAGCGGACTACGAGCAGTACTTC; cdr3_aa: CASSLLADYEQYF
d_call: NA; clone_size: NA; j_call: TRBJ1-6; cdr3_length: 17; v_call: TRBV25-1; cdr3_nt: TGTGCCAGCAGTGACACGGCAACGCCAGGTCCCAATTCACCCCTCCACTTT; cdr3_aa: CASSDTATPGPNSPLHF
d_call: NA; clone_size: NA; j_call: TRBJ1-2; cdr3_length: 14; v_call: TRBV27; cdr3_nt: TGTGCCAGCAGTCCCGGCCGGCCCAGGTCGGGCTACACCTTC; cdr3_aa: CASSPGRPRSGYTF
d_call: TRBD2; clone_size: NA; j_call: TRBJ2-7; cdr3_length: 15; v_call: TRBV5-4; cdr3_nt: TGTGCCAGCAGCTTGGATCAGCGGGAGGTCTACGAGCAGTACTTC; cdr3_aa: CASSLDQREVYEQYF
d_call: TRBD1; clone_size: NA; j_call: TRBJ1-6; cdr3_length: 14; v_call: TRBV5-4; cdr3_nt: TGTGCCAGCAGCTTCTTTACAGGGGTTTCACCCCTCCACTTT; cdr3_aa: CASSFFTGVSPLHF
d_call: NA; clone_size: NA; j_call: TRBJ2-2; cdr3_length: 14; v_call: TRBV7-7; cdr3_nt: TGTGCTAGCGCCACAGGGAGCGCCACCGGGGAGCTGTTTTTT; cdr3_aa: CASATGSATGELFF
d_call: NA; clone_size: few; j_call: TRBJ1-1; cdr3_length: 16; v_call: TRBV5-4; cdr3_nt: TGTGCCAGCAGCCCGGCCCGGGGCGGGATGAACACTGAAGCTTTCTTT; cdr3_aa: CASSPARGGMNTEAFF
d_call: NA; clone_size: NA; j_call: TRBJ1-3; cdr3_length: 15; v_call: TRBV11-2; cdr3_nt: TGTGCCAGCAGCTCCGGGATCAGCTCTGGAAACACCATATATTTT; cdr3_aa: CASSSGISSGNTIYF
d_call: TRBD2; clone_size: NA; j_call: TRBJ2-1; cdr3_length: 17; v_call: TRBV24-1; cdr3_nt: TGTGCCACCAGTGACTGGGCTAGCGGGAGGTTTGGTGATGAGCAGTTCTTC; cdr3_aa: CATSDWASGRFGDEQFF
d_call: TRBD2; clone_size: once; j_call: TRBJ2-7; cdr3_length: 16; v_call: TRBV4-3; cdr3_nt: TGCGCCAGCAGCATGCGGCCGGGACTAGCGGTCTACGAGCAGTACTTC; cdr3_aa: CASSMRPGLAVYEQYF
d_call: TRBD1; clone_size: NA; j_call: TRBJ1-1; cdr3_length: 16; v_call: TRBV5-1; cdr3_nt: TGCGCCAGCAGCTTGGGACAGGGGGGTGTAGGCACTGAAGCTTTCTTT; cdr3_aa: CASSLGQGGVGTEAFF
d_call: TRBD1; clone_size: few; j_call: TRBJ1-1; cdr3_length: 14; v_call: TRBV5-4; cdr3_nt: TGTGCCAGCAGCTTGGCAGGGGGTCAAACTGAAGCTTTCTTT; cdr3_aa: CASSLAGGQTEAFF
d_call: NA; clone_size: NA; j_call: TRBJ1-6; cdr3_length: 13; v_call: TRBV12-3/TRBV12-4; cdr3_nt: TGTGCCAGCAGTACCAGGGTGTTATCACCCCTCCACTTT; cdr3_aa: CASSTRVLSPLHF
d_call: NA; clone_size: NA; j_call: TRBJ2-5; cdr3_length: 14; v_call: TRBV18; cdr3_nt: TGTGCCAGCTCACCCTCCGGGTCACAAGAGACCCAGTACTTC; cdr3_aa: CASSPSGSQETQYF
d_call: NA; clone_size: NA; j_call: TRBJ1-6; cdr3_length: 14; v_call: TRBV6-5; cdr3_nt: TGTGCCAGCAGACCCAGGGTATACAATTCACCCCTCCACTTT; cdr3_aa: CASRPRVYNSPLHF
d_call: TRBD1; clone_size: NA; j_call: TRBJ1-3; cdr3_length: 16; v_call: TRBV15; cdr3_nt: TGTGCCACCAGCAGTAGTACAGGGGTCGCTGGAAACACCATATATTTT; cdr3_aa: CATSSSTGVAGNTIYF
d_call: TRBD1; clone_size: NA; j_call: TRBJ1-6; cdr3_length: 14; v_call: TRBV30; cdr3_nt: TGTGCCTGGAGTTATTGGGACAGCATTTCACCCCTCCACTTT; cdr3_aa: CAWSYWDSISPLHF
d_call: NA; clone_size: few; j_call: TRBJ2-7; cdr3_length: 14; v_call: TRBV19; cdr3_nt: TGTGCCAGTAGTATAGGGGCAGGGACCTACGAGCAGTACTTC; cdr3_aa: CASSIGAGTYEQYF
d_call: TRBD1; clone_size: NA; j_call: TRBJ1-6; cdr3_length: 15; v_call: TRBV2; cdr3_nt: TGTGCCAGCAATGGACAGGGGGGGAGGAATTCACCCCTCCACTTT; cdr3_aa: CASNGQGGRNSPLHF
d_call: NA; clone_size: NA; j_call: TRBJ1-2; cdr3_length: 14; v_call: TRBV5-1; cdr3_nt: TGCGCCAGCAGCTTACAGGGAAGAGGGTATGGCTACACCTTC; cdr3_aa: CASSLQGRGYGYTF
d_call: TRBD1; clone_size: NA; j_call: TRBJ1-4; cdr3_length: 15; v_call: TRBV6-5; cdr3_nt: TGTGCCAGCAGTCCCAGGGGGACAGGCAGTGAAAAACTGTTTTTT; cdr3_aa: CASSPRGTGSEKLFF
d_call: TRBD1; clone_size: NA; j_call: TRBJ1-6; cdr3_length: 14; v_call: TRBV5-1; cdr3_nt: TGCGCCAGCAAAAGGGACAGGGAAAATTCACCCCTCCACTTT; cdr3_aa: CASKRDRENSPLHF
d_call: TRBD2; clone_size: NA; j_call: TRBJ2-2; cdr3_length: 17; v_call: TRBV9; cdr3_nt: TGTGCCAGCAGCGTAGCGGGCGGGAGGGACTCCTCCGGGGAGCTGTTTTTT; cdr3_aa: CASSVAGGRDSSGELFF
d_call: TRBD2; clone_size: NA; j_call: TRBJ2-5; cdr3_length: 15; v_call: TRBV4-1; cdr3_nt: TGCGCCAGCCGCCCGGTGGGGGGGATTAAAGAGACCCAGTACTTC; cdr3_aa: CASRPVGGIKETQYF
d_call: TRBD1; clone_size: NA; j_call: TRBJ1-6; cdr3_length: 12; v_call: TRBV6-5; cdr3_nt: TGTGCCAGCGCGGGACAGGGTAACCCCCTCCACTTT; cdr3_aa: CASAGQGNPLHF
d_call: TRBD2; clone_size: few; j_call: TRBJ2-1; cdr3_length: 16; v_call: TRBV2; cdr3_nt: TGTGCCAGCAGACAAGCGGGGGACCTCTCCTACAATGAGCAGTTCTTC; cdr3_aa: CASRQAGDLSYNEQFF
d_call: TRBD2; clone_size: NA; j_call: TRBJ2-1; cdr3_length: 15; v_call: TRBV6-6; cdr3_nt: TGTGCCAGCACCGAGTCACTAGCGGGTATGAATGAGCAGTTCTTC; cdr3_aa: CASTESLAGMNEQFF
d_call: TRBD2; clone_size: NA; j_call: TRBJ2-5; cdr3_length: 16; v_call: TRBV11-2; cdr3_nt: TGTGCCAGCAGCCCTGAGGGACTAGCGGATCAAGAGACCCAGTACTTC; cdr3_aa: CASSPEGLADQETQYF
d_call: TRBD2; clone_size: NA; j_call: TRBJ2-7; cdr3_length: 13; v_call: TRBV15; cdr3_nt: TGTGCCACCAGCAGAAAGAGCGGGAGCGAGCAGTACTTC; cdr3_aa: CATSRKSGSEQYF
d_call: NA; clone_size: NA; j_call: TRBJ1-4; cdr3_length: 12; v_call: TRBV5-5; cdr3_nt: TGTGCCAGCAGCTTGGCCGGGGAGTGGCTGTTTTTT; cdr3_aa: CASSLAGEWLFF
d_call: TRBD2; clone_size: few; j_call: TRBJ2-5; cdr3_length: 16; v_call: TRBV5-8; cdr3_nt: TGTGCCAGCAGCTTGCTGTCTAGCGGGACTCAAGAGACCCAGTACTTC; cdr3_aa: CASSLLSSGTQETQYF
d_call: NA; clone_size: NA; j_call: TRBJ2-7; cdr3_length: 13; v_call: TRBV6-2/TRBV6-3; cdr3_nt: TGTGCCAGCAGTCAAAAGTCCCAGTACGAGCAGTACTTC; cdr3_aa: CASSQKSQYEQYF
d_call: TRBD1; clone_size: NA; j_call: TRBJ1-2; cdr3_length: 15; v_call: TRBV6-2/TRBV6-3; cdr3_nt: TGTGCCAGCAGTTACTCACAGGGGGCGATCGATGGCTACACCTTC; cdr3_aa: CASSYSQGAIDGYTF
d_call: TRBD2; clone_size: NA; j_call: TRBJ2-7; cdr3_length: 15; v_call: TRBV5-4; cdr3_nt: TGTGCCAGCAGCCGTCCTCGCGGGGGTACCTACGAGCAGTACTTC; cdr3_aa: CASSRPRGGTYEQYF
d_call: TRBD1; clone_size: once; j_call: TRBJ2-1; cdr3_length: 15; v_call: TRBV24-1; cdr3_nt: TGTGCCACCAGTGATATAGGGACAGAATACAATGAGCAGTTCTTC; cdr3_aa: CATSDIGTEYNEQFF
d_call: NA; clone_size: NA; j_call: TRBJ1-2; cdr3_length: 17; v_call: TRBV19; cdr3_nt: TGTGCCAGTAGAGACGGAATCCAGGGCAGAAGTCACTATGGCTACACCTTC; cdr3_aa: CASRDGIQGRSHYGYTF
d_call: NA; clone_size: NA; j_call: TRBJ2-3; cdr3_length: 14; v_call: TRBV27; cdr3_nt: TGTGCCAGCAGTTTGGCCCCAGGCACAGATACGCAGTATTTT; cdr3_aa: CASSLAPGTDTQYF
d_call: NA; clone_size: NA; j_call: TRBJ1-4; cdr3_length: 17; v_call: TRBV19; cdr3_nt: TGTGCCAGTAGTCTCAAGACAGGCAAAGCAACTAATGAAAAACTGTTTTTT; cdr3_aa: CASSLKTGKATNEKLFF
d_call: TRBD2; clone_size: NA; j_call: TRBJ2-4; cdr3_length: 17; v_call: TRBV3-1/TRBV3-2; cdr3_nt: TGTGCCAGCAGCCAGGGTGCGGGAGGGCCTCGGAAAAACATTCAGTACTTC; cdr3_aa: CASSQGAGGPRKNIQYF
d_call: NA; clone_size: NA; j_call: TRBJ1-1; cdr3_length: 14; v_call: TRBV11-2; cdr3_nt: TGTGCCAGCAGCTCTTTCAGACAGCCATATGAAGCTTTCTTT; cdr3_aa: CASSSFRQPYEAFF
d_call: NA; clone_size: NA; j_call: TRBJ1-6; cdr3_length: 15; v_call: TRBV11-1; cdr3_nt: TGTGCCAGCAGCCCGGTAAGGGGTCATCATTCACCCCTCCACTTT; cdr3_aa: CASSPVRGHHSPLHF
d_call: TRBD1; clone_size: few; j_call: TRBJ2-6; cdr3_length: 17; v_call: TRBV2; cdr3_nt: TGTGCCAGCACTTGGGACAGGGGGGCCTCTGGGGCCAACGTCCTGACTTTC; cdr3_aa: CASTWDRGASGANVLTF
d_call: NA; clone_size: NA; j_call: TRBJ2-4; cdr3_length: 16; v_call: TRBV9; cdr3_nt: TGTGCCAGCAGCGTAGACGAGGGGAGGGCCAAAAACATTCAGTACTTC; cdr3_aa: CASSVDEGRAKNIQYF
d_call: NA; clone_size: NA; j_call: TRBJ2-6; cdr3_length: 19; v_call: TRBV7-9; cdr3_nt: TGTGCCAGCAGCTTAGCAGGTCAGGGGCTGAGCTCTGGGGCCAACGTCCTGACTTTC; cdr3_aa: CASSLAGQGLSSGANVLTF
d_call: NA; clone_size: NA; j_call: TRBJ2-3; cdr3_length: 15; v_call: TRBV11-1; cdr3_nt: TGTGCCAGCAGCTTAGCCCTTTCCCGCACAGATACGCAGTATTTT; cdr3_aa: CASSLALSRTDTQYF
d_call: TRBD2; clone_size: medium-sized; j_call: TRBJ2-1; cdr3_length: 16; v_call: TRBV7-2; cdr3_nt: TGTGCCAGCAGCGATTTTAGCGGGAGGTCCTACAATGAGCAGTTCTTC; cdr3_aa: CASSDFSGRSYNEQFF
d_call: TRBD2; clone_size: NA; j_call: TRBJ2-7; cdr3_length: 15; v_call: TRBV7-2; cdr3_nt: TGTGCCAGCAGCTCTGGACTAGCGGGTGGTTACGAGCAGTACTTC; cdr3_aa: CASSSGLAGGYEQYF